The entry that follows covers one T cell receptor (beta chain) sequence. Its specificity is not known. The data are from a study of OX40 agonist ivuxolimab in advanced cancers. On the study more broadly: Participants, 82.7% male, averaged around 60 years of age, ranging from roughly 20 to 79. Notes on the study in general: In a subset of nonresponders, normalized T-cell clonal expansion was also low. Dose levels from 0.1 to 3.0 mg/kg saw CD4+ and CD8+ blood T cells expand clonally by week 6.

The table came from immunoSEQ multiplex PCR; TCRdb's copy has only in-frame clones and leaves some out. The sample has tens of thousands of clones, around 88% seen once. The germline V gene has CDR1 SGHVS and CDR2 FNYEAQ. Between the trimmed V and J ends, which lost 5 bases and 1 base, there was a span of 17 bases. The CDR3 is 16 residues long. Sequenced here: CD4+ or CD8+ T cells sorted from blood, sampled in a trial of the OX40 agonist ivuxolimab. V is TRBV7-6 and J is TRBJ1-1, with D hard to call. The clonotype comes from an adult with an advanced solid tumor such as melanoma, head and neck, liver or kidney cancer. The CDR3 region is CASSPSLEGRNTEAFF. The CDR3 DNA sequence: TGTGCCAGCAGCCCTAGTCTTGAGGGTCGGAACACTGAAGCTTTCTTT.